A selection of T cell receptor beta chains follows, all from one sample in a study of T cell responses to AZD1222 COVID-19 vaccine. Clones were read by immunoSEQ multiplex PCR, and TCRdb kept only the in-frame ones, dropping some. Of around 95,000 clones listed, about nine tenths are singletons. Sample: peripheral blood, taken on day 0 of AZD1222 vaccination. The source is an adult in good health. CDR3s include the opening cysteine and the closing phenylalanine or tryptophan. The D gene is left open where the match is weak. The size entry is marked missing in some rows and otherwise reads once, few, many or a size class.

j_call	v_call	d_call	clone_size	cdr3_nt	cdr3_aa
TRBJ1-2	TRBV2	NA	NA	TGTGCCAGTCTCTCGGGGGTTAATGGCTACACCTTC	CASLSGVNGYTF
TRBJ2-5	TRBV27	TRBD2	NA	TGTGCCAGCAGACGAACCCACGGGACTAGCGGGAGGGACCAGTACTTC	CASRRTHGTSGRDQYF
TRBJ1-1	TRBV21-1	NA	NA	TGTGCCAGCAGCAAAGTCGGTCGGGGGTTTGACACTGAAGCTTTCTTT	CASSKVGRGFDTEAFF
TRBJ1-3	TRBV10-1	TRBD1	NA	TGCGCCAGCGGACAGGGCTCTGGAAACACCATATATTTT	CASGQGSGNTIYF
TRBJ2-7	TRBV10-3	NA	NA	TGTGCCATCAGTCCTGGGAACAGTCCCTACGAGCAGTACTTC	CAISPGNSPYEQYF
TRBJ2-1	TRBV11-3	NA	NA	TGTGCCAGCAGTTACTATTCCGGGGCCGGCGAGCAGTTCTTC	CASSYYSGAGEQFF
TRBJ1-6	TRBV28	TRBD1	NA	TGTGCCAGCAGTCCCCGACAGGGAGGTAATTCACCCCTCCACTTT	CASSPRQGGNSPLHF
TRBJ2-5	TRBV18	NA	NA	TGTGCCACCTCGACAGCCGAAGAGACCCAGTACTTC	CATSTAEETQYF
TRBJ1-4	TRBV6-5	TRBD1	NA	TGTGCCAGCCGAAGGACAGGGGCTAATGAAAAACTGTTTTTT	CASRRTGANEKLFF
TRBJ1-3	TRBV1	NA	NA	TGCACCAGCAGCCGCCTAGGGTATCTAAACACCATATATTTT	CTSSRLGYLNTIYF
TRBJ2-1	TRBV4-2	TRBD2	NA	TGTGCCAGCAGCCAAGAGGGGGTCGGCGGGAGGTCCTACAATGAGCAGTTCTTC	CASSQEGVGGRSYNEQFF
TRBJ2-1	TRBV6-4	NA	once	TGTGCCAGCAGTGATGCCGAGAACAATGAGCAGTTCTTC	CASSDAENNEQFF
TRBJ1-2	TRBV19	TRBD1	once	TGTGCCAGTAGTATAACCCGGGACAGGGGGCTTTCGGATGGCTACACCTTC	CASSITRDRGLSDGYTF
TRBJ1-2	TRBV27	NA	NA	TGTGCCAGCAGTTTGAGGCTCGGGTCCACCTCGTACTATGGCTACACCTTC	CASSLRLGSTSYYGYTF
TRBJ1-1	TRBV18	TRBD1	once	TGTGCCAGCTCACCCGAGATGACAGGGGTGGGGACTGAAGCTTTCTTT	CASSPEMTGVGTEAFF
TRBJ2-7	TRBV7-2	TRBD1	NA	TGTGCCAGCAGCCTAACCGGGACAGGGTACTACGAGCAGTACTTC	CASSLTGTGYYEQYF